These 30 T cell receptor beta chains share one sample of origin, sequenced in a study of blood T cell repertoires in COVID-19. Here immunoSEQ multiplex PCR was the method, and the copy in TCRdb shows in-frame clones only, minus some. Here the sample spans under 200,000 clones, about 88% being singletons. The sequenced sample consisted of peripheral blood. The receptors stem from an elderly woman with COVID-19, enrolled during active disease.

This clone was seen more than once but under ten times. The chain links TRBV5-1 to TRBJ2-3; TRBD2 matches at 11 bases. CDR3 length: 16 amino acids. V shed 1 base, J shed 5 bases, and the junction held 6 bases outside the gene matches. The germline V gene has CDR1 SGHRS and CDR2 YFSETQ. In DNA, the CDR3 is TGCGCCAGCAGCTTGTCCCTAGCGGGAGGTCTAGATACGCAGTATTTT. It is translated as CASSLSLAGGLDTQYF.

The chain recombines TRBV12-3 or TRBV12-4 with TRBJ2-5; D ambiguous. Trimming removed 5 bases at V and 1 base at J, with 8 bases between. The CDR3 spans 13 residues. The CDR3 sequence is CASSPSGQETQYF. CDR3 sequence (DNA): TGTGCCAGCAGTCCGTCGGGCCAAGAGACCCAGTACTTC.

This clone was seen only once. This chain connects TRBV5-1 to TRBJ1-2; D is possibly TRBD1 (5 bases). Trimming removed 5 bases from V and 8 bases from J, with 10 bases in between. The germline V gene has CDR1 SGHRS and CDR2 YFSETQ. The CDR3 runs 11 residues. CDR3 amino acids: CASRVEGGYTF. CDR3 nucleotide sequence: TGCGCCAGCAGAGTGGAGGGGGGCTACACCTTC.

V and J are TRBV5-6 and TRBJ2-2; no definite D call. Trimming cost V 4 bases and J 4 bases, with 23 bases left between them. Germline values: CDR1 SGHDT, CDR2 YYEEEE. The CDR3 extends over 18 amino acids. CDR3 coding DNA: TGTGCCAGCAGCGGCTTGATGTCCAGGTTCGATGGCACCGGGGAGCTGTTTTTT. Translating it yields CASSGLMSRFDGTGELFF.

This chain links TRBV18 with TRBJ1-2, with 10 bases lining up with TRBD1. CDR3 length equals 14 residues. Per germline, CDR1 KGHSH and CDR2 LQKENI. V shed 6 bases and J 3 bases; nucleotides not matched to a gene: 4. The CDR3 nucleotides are TGTGCCAGCTCCGAGACAGGGGGCTACTATGGCTACACCTTC. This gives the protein CASSETGGYYGYTF.

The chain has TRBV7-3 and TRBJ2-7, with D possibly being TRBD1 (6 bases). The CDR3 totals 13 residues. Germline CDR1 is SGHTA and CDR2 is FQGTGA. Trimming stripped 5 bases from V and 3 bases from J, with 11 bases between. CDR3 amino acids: CASSRDKNYEQYF. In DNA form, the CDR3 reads TGTGCCAGCAGCCGGGACAAAAACTACGAGCAGTACTTC.

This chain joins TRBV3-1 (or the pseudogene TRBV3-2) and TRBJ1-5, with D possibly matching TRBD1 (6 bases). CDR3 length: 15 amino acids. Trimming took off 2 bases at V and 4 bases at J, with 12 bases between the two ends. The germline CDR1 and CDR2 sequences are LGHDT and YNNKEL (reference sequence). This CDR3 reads CASSQSAGANQPQHF. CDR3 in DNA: TGTGCCAGCAGCCAATCCGCAGGGGCGAATCAGCCCCAGCATTTT.

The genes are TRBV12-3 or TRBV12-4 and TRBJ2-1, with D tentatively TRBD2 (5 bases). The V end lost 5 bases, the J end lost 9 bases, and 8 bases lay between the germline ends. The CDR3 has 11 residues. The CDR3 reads CASSRGIEQFF. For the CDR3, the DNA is TGTGCCAGCAGTAGAGGGATTGAGCAGTTCTTC.

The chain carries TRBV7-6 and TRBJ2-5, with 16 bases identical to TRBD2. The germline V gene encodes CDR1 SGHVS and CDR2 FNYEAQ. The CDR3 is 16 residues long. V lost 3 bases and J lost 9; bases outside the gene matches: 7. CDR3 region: CASSLGSGTSGGAQYF. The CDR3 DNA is TGTGCCAGCAGCTTGGGCTCCGGGACTAGCGGGGGGGCCCAGTACTTC.

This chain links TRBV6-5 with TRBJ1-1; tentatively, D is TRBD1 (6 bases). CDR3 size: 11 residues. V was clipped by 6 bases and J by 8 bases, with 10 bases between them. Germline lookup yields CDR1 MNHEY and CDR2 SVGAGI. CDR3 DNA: TGTGCCAGCAGACAGGGAGCGGAAGCTTTCTTT. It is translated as CASRQGAEAFF.

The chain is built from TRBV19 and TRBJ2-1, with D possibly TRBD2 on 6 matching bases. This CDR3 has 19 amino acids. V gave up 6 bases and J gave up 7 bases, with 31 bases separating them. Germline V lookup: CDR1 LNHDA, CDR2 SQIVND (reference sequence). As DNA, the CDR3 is TGTGCCAGTAGCTCTTCGGGCCGGTCGGTGGGCGGGATGGGGAATGAGCAGTTCTTC. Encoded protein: CASSSSGRSVGGMGNEQFF.

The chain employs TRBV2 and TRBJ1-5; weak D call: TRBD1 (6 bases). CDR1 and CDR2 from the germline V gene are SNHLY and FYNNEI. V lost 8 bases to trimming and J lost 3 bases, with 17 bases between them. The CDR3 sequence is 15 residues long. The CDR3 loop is CASGLGGANNQPQHF. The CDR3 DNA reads TGTGCCAGCGGGTTAGGGGGGGCGAACAATCAGCCCCAGCATTTT.

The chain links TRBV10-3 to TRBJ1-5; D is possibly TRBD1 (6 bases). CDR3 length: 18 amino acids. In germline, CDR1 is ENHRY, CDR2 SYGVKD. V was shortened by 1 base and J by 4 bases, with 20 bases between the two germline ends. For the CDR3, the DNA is TGTGCCATCAGTGAGTTGTACTACAGGGAAAAGGGGAATCAGCCCCAGCATTTT. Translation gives CAISELYYREKGNQPQHF.

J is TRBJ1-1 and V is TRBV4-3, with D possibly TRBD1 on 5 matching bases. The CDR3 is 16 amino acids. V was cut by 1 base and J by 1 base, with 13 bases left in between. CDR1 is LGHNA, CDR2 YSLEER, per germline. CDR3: CASSQVGGGKNTEAFF. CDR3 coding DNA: TGCGCCAGCAGCCAAGTCGGTGGGGGGAAGAACACTGAAGCTTTCTTT.

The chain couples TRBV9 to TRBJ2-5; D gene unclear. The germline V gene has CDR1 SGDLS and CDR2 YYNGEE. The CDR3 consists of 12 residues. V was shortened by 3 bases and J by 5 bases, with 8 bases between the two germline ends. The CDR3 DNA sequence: TGTGCCAGCAGCGCCACCGGGGAGACCCAGTACTTC. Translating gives CASSATGETQYF.

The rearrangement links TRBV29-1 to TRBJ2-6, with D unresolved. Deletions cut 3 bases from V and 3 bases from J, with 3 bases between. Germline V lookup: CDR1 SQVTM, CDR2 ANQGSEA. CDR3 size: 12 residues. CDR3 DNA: TGCAGCGTTGACGGTGGGGCCAACGTCCTGACTTTC. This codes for CSVDGGANVLTF.

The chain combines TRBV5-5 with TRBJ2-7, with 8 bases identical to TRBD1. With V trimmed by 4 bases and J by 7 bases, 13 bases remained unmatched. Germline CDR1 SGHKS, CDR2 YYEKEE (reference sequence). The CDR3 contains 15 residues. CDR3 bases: TGTGCCAGCAGCCTTACCCCCGGACAGGGCGGAGAGCAGTACTTC. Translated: CASSLTPGQGGEQYF.

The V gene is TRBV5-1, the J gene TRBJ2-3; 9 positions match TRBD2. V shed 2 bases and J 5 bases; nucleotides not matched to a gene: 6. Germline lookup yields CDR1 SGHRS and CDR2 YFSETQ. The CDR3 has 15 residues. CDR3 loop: CASSFSGGRGDTQYF. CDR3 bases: TGCGCCAGCAGCTTCAGCGGGGGGCGGGGAGATACGCAGTATTTT.

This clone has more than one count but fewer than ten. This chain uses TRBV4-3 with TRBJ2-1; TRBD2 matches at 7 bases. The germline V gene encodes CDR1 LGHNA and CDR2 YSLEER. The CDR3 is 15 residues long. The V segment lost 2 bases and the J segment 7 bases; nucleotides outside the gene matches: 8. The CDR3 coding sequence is TGCGCCAGCAGCCAACAACTTGCGGGAGCGAATGAGCAGTTCTTC. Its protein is CASSQQLAGANEQFF.

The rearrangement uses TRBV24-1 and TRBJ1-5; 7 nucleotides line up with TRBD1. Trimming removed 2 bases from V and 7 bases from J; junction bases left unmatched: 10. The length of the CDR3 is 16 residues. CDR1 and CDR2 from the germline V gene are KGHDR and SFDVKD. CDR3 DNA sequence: TGTGCCACCAGTGATTCGACAGGGATGACGGGACAGCCCCAGCATTTT. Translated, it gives CATSDSTGMTGQPQHF.

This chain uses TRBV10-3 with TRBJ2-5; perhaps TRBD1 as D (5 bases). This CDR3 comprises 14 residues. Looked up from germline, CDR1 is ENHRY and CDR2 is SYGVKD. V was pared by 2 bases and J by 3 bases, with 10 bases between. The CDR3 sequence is CAISEDSPKETQYF. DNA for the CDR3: TGTGCCATCAGTGAGGACAGCCCGAAAGAGACCCAGTACTTC.

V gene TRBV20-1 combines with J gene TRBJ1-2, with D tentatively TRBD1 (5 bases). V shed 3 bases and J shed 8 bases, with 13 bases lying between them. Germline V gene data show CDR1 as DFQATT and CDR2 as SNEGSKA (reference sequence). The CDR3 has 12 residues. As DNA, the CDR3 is TGCAGTGCTAGTTTGCAGGGAAGGGGCTACACCTTC. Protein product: CSASLQGRGYTF.

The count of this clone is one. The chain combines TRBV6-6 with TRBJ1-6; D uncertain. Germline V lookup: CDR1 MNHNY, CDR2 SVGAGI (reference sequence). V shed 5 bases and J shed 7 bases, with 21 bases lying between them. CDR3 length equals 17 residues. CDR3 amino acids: CASSRTRDTGSNSPLHF. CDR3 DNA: TGTGCCAGCAGTCGCACCAGAGACACGGGGAGCAATTCACCCCTCCACTTT.

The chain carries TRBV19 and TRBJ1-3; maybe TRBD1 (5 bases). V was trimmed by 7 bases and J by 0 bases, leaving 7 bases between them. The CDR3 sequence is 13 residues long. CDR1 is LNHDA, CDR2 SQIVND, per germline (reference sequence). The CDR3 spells CASTGISGNTIYF. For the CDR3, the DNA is TGTGCCAGTACAGGGATCTCTGGAAACACCATATATTTT.

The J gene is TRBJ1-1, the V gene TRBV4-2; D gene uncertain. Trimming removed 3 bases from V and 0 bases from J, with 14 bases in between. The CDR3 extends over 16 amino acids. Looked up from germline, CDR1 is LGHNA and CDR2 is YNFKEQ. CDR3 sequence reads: CASSHERWSMNTEAFF. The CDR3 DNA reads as TGTGCCAGCAGCCATGAACGGTGGTCTATGAACACTGAAGCTTTCTTT.

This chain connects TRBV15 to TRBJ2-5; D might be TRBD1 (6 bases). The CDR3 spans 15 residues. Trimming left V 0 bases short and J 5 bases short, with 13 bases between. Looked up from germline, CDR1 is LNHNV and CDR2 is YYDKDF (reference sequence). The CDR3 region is CATSRDLGQSETQYF. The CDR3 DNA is TGTGCCACCAGCAGAGATCTAGGACAGTCGGAGACCCAGTACTTC.

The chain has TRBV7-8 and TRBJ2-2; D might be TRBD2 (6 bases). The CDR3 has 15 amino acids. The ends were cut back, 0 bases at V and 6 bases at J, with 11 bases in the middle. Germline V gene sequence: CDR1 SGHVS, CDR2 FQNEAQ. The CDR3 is CASSLAGGFAGELFF. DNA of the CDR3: TGTGCCAGCAGCTTAGCGGGAGGTTTCGCCGGGGAGCTGTTTTTT.

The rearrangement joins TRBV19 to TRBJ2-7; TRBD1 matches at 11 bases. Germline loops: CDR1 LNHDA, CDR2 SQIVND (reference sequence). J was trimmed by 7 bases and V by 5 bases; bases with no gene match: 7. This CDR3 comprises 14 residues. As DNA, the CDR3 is TGTGCCAGTAGTCCCGGACAGGGGGCTGGAGAGCAGTACTTC. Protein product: CASSPGQGAGEQYF.

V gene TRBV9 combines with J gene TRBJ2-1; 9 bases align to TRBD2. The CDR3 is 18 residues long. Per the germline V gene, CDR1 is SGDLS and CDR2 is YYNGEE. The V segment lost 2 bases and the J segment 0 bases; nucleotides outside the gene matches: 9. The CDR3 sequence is CASSVSLAGRSSYNEQFF. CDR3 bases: TGTGCCAGCAGCGTTTCACTAGCGGGTAGGAGCTCCTACAATGAGCAGTTCTTC.

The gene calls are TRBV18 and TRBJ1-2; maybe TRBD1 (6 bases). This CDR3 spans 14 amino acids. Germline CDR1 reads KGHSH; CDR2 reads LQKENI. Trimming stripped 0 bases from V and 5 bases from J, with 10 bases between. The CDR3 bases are TGTGCCAGCTCACCACCGGACAGATTATATGGCTACACCTTC. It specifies CASSPPDRLYGYTF.